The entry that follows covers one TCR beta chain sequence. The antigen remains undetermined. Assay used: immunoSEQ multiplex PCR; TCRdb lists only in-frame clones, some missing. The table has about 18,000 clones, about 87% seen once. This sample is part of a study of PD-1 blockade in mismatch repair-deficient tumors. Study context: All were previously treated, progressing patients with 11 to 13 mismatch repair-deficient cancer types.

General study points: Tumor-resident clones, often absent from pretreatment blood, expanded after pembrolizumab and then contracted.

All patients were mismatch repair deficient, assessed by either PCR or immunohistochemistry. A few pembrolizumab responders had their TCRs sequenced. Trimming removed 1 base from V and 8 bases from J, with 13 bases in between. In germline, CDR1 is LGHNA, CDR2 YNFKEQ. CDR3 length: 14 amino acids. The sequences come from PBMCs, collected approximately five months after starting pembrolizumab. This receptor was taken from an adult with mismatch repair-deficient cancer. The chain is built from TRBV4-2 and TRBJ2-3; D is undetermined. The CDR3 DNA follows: TGTGCCAGCAGCCAAGTCAGGTCCACCACTACGCAGTATTTT. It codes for CASSQVRSTTTQYF.